This entry lists 27 T cell receptor beta chains sequenced from one sample in a study of blood T cell repertoires in COVID-19 (dated by TCRdb to between 2020 and 2021). Library preparation used the immunoSEQ multiplex PCR assay. The table comes from immuneACCESS by way of TCRdb, which keeps in-frame sequences with V and J called. Part of the clones is missing from these tables; in studies checked, under half for an unresolved V gene and the rest for unknown reasons. A total of 350,000 to 400,000 clones appear in this sample, 70% to 90% of them only once. The ten largest make up around 2.8% of the sample. Sequenced sample: peripheral blood. Receptors were obtained from a woman in her 30s with COVID-19, enrolled during active disease.

This chain uses TRBV4-3 with TRBJ2-2; no definite D call. The V end lost 1 base, the J end lost 4 bases, and 10 bases lay between the germline ends. Germline V CDR1 and CDR2: LGHNA, YSLEER. The CDR3 length is 15 residues. CDR3 in DNA: TGCGCCAGCAGCCAAGGCACTTCGTTCACCGGGGAGCTGTTTTTT. As protein: CASSQGTSFTGELFF.

This clone was picked up a small number of times. The chain uses TRBV30 and TRBJ2-7, with 9 nucleotides matching TRBD2. From germline, CDR1 is GTSNPN and CDR2 SVGIG (reference sequence). CDR3 size: 13 residues. V lost 2 bases to trimming and J lost 7 bases; unmatched junction nucleotides: 6. In DNA form, the CDR3 reads TGTGCCTGGAGTCTAGCGGGGACCCTGGAGCAGTACGTC. It codes for CAWSLAGTLEQYV.

The chain combines TRBV24-1 with TRBJ2-3; D may be TRBD2 (5 bases). Trimming removed 4 bases at V and 6 bases at J, with 10 bases between. There are 13 residues in the CDR3. Looked up from germline, CDR1 is KGHDR and CDR2 is SFDVKD. CDR3 loop: CATSDPTRDTQYF. CDR3 DNA sequence: TGTGCCACCAGTGACCCAACTAGGGATACGCAGTATTTT.

This chain links TRBV7-9 with TRBJ2-1, with unresolved D. The germline V gene encodes CDR1 SEHNR and CDR2 FQNEAQ (reference sequence). Trimming shortened V by 3 bases and J by 3 bases, and 12 bases separated the two germline ends. The CDR3 extends over 15 amino acids. The CDR3 DNA sequence: TGTGCCAGCAGCTTGGCAGAACGCTTCTACAATGAGCAGTTCTTC. Protein: CASSLAERFYNEQFF.

V gene TRBV15 combines with J gene TRBJ2-1; 10 nucleotides line up with TRBD2. Per germline, CDR1 LNHNV and CDR2 YYDKDF (reference sequence). This CDR3 comprises 16 residues. Trimming cost V 5 bases and J 6 bases; bases outside gene matches: 10. CDR3 sequence: CATSSRLAGGVNEQFF. CDR3 coding DNA: TGTGCCACCAGCTCCCGTTTAGCGGGAGGAGTCAATGAGCAGTTCTTC.

The J gene is TRBJ1-2, the V gene TRBV12-2; the table's D call, TRBD1, has no DNA check behind it. TRBV12-2 is assigned pseudogene status. The CDR3 has 15 residues. CDR3 bases: TGTGCAAGTCGCCCTCTGAAAGGGGGACCGGTTGGCTACACCTTC. Its translation is CASRPLKGGPVGYTF.

This chain connects TRBV19 to TRBJ2-1; 8 positions agree with TRBD2. V lost 1 base and J lost 3; bases outside the gene matches: 5. The CDR3 loop spans 16 amino acids. The germline V gene has CDR1 LNHDA and CDR2 SQIVND (reference sequence). For the CDR3, the DNA is TGTGCCAGTAGTATAGCGAGCGGGGGCTTCTACAATGAGCAGTTCTTC. It codes for CASSIASGGFYNEQFF.

The chain has TRBV6-4 and TRBJ1-1; 7 bases agree with TRBD1. The CDR3 totals 15 residues. Germline CDR1 and CDR2: MRHNA and SNTAGT. V lost 2 bases to trimming and J lost 2 bases; unmatched junction nucleotides: 5. In DNA, the CDR3 is TGTGCCAGCAGTGACAATACAGGGGCTAACACTGAAGCTTTCTTT. Amino acid sequence: CASSDNTGANTEAFF.

The rearrangement joins TRBV11-3 to TRBJ2-5, with D possibly TRBD1 on 5 matching bases. Per germline, CDR1 SGHNT and CDR2 YENEEA. The CDR3 has 14 amino acids. The V and J ends lost 5 bases and 1 base respectively, with 11 bases between them. The CDR3 protein is CASSLQASQETQYF. CDR3 in DNA: TGTGCCAGCAGCCTACAGGCTTCCCAAGAGACCCAGTACTTC.

This clone was observed a single time. The chain employs TRBV24-1 and TRBJ2-7; possible D gene TRBD1, 5 bases. The CDR3 contains 15 residues. Trimming took off 6 bases at V and 2 bases at J, with 16 bases between the two ends. CDR1 and CDR2 from the germline V gene are KGHDR and SFDVKD. The CDR3 is CATSPPDIPAYEQYF. Here the CDR3 DNA reads TGTGCCACCAGTCCCCCGGACATTCCCGCCTACGAGCAGTACTTC.

The DNA for the CDR3 is TGTGCCAGCAGCCTCAGGACAGGGATCGGCAATCAGCCCCAGCATTTT. Translation gives CASSLRTGIGNQPQHF. This rearrangement joins TRBV7-2 to TRBJ1-5; 8 bases line up with TRBD1. Germline trimming cut 5 bases from V and 2 bases from J; bases unmatched to any gene: 8. The CDR3 runs to 16 residues. CDR1 is SGHTA and CDR2 is FQGNSA in the germline V gene.

The J gene is TRBJ2-1, the V gene TRBV29-1; TRBD2 aligns across 13 bases. The trim removed 7 bases at V and 0 bases at J, leaving 9 bases unmatched. The CDR3 runs to 17 residues. Per the germline V gene, CDR1 is SQVTM and CDR2 is ANQGSEA. In DNA form, the CDR3 reads TGCAGCGGGAAGGGACTAGCGGGGTCCAGCTCCTACAATGAGCAGTTCTTC. Translation: CSGKGLAGSSSYNEQFF.

This chain uses TRBV28 with TRBJ1-4, with 8 bases that match TRBD1. The J segment lost 5 bases and the V segment lost 5 bases, leaving 10 bases of the junction unmatched. There are 16 residues in the CDR3. Germline lookup yields CDR1 MDHEN and CDR2 SYDVKM. The CDR3 here is CASSPQGARANEKLFF. For the CDR3, the DNA is TGTGCCAGCAGTCCCCAGGGGGCGCGGGCCAATGAAAAACTGTTTTTT.

The V gene is TRBV5-6, the J gene TRBJ2-2, with D maybe TRBD1 (5 bases). The V gene lost 1 base and the J gene lost 0 bases, with 10 bases spanning the gap. Germline V gene data show CDR1 as SGHDT and CDR2 as YYEEEE. CDR3 length equals 16 residues. This CDR3 reads CASSLRGSPNTGELFF. The CDR3 coding sequence is TGTGCCAGCAGCTTGAGGGGAAGCCCGAACACCGGGGAGCTGTTTTTT.

The chain carries TRBV5-5 and TRBJ1-2; 9 positions match TRBD1. V shed 2 bases and J 6 bases; nucleotides not matched to a gene: 8. The CDR3 contains 15 residues. CDR1 is SGHKS and CDR2 is YYEKEE in the germline V gene (reference sequence). The CDR3: CASSFPNDRGDGYTF. CDR3 DNA: TGTGCCAGCAGCTTCCCAAATGACAGGGGGGATGGCTACACCTTC.

CDR3 DNA: TGTGCCAGCAGCCTGGACAGGGCAGACAATGAGCAGTTCTTC. Translating gives CASSLDRADNEQFF. The chain combines TRBV7-2 with TRBJ2-1; 8 bases are shared with TRBD1. Trimming cost V 5 bases and J 5 bases; bases outside gene matches: 5. CDR3 length: 14 residues. Germline-derived CDR1 and CDR2 are SGHTA and FQGNSA.

V gene TRBV24-1 combines with J gene TRBJ1-3; 10 bases line up with TRBD1. Germline CDR1 and CDR2: KGHDR and SFDVKD. V lost 2 bases, J lost 8 bases, and 8 bases stayed unmatched. The CDR3 length is 16 residues. This chain's CDR3 is CATSDSMTGGADTIYF. The DNA for the CDR3 is TGTGCCACCAGTGATTCGATGACAGGGGGCGCGGACACCATATATTTT.

This clone turned up a few times. The chain has TRBV9 and TRBJ2-2; 9 nucleotides align to TRBD1. Losses at the gene ends were 4 bases for V and 5 bases for J; bases not matched to a gene: 9. CDR1 is SGDLS and CDR2 is YYNGEE in the germline V gene. CDR3 length: 16 residues. The CDR3 loop reads CASSLAGQGVTGELFF. The CDR3 DNA is TGTGCCAGCAGCCTGGCGGGACAGGGCGTTACCGGGGAGCTGTTTTTT.

This clone appeared a single time. This chain joins TRBV5-8 and TRBJ2-5, with a tentative D call TRBD2 (5 bases). Trimming cost V 2 bases and J 7 bases, with 12 bases left between them. The CDR3 spans 13 residues. The germline V gene encodes CDR1 SGHTS and CDR2 YDEGEE. The CDR3 DNA follows: TGTGCCAGCAGCTTCAGAGGGTATGGGACCCAGTACTTC. It is translated as CASSFRGYGTQYF.

The chain links TRBV7-8 to TRBJ1-5; 7 positions agree with TRBD1. This CDR3 region has 16 residues. CDR1 is SGHVS and CDR2 is FQNEAQ in the germline V gene. The J segment lost 3 bases and the V segment lost 1 base, leaving 6 bases of the junction unmatched. The CDR3 DNA reads TGTGCCAGCAGCTTAGGGGCAGGGGGAGACAATCAGCCCCAGCATTTT. Its protein product is CASSLGAGGDNQPQHF.

This chain links TRBV7-2 with TRBJ1-2; D gene ambiguous. The CDR3 totals 15 residues. Trimming left V 1 base short and J 4 bases short, with 13 bases between. Looked up from germline, CDR1 is SGHTA and CDR2 is FQGNSA. The CDR3 spells CASSLEAAARYGYTF. The CDR3, as DNA: TGTGCCAGCAGCTTAGAAGCGGCGGCACGCTATGGCTACACCTTC. Filled out from reference TRBV7-2 and TRBJ1-2, the complete variable domain reads GAGVSQSPSNKVTEKGKDVELRCDPISGHTALYWYRQSLGQGLEFLIYFQGNSAPDKSGLPSDRFSAERTGGSVSTLTIQRTQQEDSAVYLCASSLEAAARYGYTFGSGTRLTVV.

The DNA for the CDR3 is TGTGCCATCAGCCGGACTAGCGGGGGAAGCACAGATACGCAGTATTTT. This translates into CAISRTSGGSTDTQYF. This chain joins TRBV10-3 and TRBJ2-3, with 13 bases that match TRBD2. After removal of 6 bases from V and 0 bases from J, the junction contained 3 bases not matched to a gene. This CDR3 contains 16 residues. Germline V CDR1 and CDR2: ENHRY, SYGVKD.

The rearrangement links TRBV7-9 to TRBJ2-3; 11 bases align to TRBD2. Germline V gives CDR1 SEHNR, CDR2 FQNEAQ (reference sequence). Trimming at V came to 2 bases and at J to 1 base, leaving 2 bases not matched to a gene. The CDR3 is 16 residues long. CDR3 sequence: CASSLMTSGGTDTQYF. In DNA form, the CDR3 reads TGTGCCAGCAGCTTAATGACTAGCGGGGGCACAGATACGCAGTATTTT.

This chain connects TRBV11-3 to TRBJ2-7; 9 bases align to TRBD1. Trimming cost V 3 bases and J 2 bases; bases outside gene matches: 5. Germline CDR1 and CDR2: SGHNT and YENEEA. The CDR3 is 15 residues long. CDR3 in amino acids: CASSFRTGETYEQYV. The CDR3 bases are TGTGCCAGCAGCTTCCGGACAGGGGAGACCTACGAGCAGTACGTC.

V is TRBV5-1 and J is TRBJ2-1, with D possibly TRBD2 on 6 matching bases. With 0 bases removed from V and 7 bases from J, the gap between germline ends came to 14 bases. Germline V gives CDR1 SGHRS, CDR2 YFSETQ. The CDR3 runs to 15 residues. The CDR3 nucleotides are TGCGCCAGCAGCTTGGGGGCCGGGACTCCTAATGAGCAGTTCTTC. It specifies CASSLGAGTPNEQFF.

The chain employs TRBV14 and TRBJ2-4; 7 positions match TRBD2. The length of the CDR3 is 16 residues. From germline, CDR1 is SGHDN and CDR2 FVKESK. V dropped 4 bases and J dropped 1; count of bases not matched to a gene: 7. The CDR3 loop is CASSPQASGAKNIQYF. As DNA, the CDR3 is TGTGCCAGCAGCCCGCAGGCTAGCGGTGCCAAAAACATTCAGTACTTC.

The genes are TRBV6-5 and TRBJ1-1, with no clear D. V was clipped by 0 bases and J by 12 bases, with 14 bases between them. The germline CDR1 and CDR2 sequences are MNHEY and SVGAGI. The CDR3 is 13 residues long. The CDR3 protein is CASSYSRVTSPFF. The CDR3, as DNA: TGTGCCAGCAGTTACTCGAGGGTCACTTCCCCTTTCTTT.